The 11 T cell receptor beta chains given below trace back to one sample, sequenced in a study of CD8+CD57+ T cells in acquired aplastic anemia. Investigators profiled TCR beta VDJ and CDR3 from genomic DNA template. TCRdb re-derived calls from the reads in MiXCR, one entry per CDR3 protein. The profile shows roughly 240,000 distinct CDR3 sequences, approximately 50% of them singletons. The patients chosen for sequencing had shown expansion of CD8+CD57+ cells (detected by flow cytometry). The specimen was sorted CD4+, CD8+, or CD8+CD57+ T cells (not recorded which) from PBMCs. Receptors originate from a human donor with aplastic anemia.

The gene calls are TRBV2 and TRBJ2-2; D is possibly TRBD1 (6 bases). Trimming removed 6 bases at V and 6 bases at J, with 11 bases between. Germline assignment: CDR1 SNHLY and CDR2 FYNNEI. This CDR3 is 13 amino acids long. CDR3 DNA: TGTGCCAGCAGGGAGGCAGGGGCCGGGGAGCTGTTTTTT. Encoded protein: CASREAGAGELFF.

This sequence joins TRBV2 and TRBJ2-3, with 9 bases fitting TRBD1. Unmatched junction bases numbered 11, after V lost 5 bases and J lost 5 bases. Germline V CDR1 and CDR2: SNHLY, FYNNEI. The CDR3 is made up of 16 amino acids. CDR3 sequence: CASSPPRTGEGDTQYF. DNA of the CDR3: TGTGCCAGCAGTCCCCCCAGGACAGGGGAGGGAGATACGCAGTATTTT.

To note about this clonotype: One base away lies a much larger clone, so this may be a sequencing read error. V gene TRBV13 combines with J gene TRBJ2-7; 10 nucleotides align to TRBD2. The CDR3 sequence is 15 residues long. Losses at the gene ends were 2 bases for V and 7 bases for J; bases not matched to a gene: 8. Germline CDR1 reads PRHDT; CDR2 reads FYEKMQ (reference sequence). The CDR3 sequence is CASSLRLAGETEQYF. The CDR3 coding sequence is TGTGCCAGCAGCTTAAGGCTAGCGGGAGAAACTGAGCAGTACTTC. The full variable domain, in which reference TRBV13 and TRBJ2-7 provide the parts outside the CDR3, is AAGVIQSPRHLIKEKRETATLKCYPIPRHDTVYWYQQGPGQDPQFLISFYEKMQSDKGSIPDRFSAQQFSDYHSELNMSSLELGDSALYFCASSLRLAGETEQYFGPGTRLTVT.

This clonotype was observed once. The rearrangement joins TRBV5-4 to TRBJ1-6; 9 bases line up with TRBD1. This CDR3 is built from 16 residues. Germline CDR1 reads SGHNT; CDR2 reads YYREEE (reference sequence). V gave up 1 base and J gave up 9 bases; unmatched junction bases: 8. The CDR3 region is CASSLKGTGLISPLHF. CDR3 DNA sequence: TGTGCCAGCAGCTTGAAGGGGACAGGGTTAATTTCACCCCTCCACTTT.

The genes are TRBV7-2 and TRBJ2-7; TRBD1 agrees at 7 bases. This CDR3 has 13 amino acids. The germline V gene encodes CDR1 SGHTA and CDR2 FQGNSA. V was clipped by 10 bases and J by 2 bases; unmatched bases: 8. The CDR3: CATTEQGAYEQYF. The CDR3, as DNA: TGTGCCACGACCGAGCAGGGGGCCTACGAGCAGTACTTC.

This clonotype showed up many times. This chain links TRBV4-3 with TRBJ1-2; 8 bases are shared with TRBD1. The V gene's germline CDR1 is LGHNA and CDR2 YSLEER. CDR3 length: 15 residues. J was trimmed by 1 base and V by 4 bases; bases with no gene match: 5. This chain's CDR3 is CASSPGQGGNYGYTF. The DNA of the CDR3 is TGCGCCAGCAGCCCAGGACAGGGAGGTAACTATGGCTACACCTTC.

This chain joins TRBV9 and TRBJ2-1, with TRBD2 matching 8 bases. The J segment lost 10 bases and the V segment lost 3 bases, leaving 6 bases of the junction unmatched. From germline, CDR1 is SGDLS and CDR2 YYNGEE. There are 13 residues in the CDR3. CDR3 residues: CASSAPRGGEQFF. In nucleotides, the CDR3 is TGTGCCAGCAGCGCCCCTCGGGGGGGAGAGCAGTTCTTC.

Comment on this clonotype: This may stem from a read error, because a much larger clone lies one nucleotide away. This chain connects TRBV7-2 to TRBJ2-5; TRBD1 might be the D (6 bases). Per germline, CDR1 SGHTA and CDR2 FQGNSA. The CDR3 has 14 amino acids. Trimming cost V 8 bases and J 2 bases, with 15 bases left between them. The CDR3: CASGEQRGQETQYF. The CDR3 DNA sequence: TGTGCCAGCGGGGAACAGAGGGGGCAAGAGACCCAGTACTTC.

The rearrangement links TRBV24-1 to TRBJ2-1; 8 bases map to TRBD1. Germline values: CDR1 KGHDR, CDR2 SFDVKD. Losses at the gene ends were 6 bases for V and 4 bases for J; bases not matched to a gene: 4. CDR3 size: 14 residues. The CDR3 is CATSLTGDYNEQFF. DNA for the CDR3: TGTGCCACCAGTTTGACAGGGGATTACAATGAGCAGTTCTTC.

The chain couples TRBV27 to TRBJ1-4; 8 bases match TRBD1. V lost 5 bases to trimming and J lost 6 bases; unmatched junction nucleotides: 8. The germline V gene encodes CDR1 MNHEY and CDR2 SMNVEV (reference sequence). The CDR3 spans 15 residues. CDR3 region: CASSPGQTGDEKLFF. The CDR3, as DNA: TGTGCCAGCAGTCCAGGGCAGACAGGGGATGAAAAACTGTTTTTT.

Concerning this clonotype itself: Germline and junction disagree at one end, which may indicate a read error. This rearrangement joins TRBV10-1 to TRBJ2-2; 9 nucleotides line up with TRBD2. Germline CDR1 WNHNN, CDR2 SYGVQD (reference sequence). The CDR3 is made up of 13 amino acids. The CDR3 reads CASSLAGAGELFF. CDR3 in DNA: TGTGCCAGCAGTTTAGCGGGAGCCGGGGAGCTGTTTTTT.